The TCR beta chain described here comes from a study of cytomegalovirus exposure and HLA in healthy donors. Remarks on this clone: Its antigen is still unknown.

Study-wide findings and caveats: As was reported, the classifier diagnosed cytomegalovirus status with high specificity and sensitivity.

V shed 6 bases, J shed 2 bases, and the junction held 11 bases outside the gene matches. Germline CDR1 is WNHNN and CDR2 is SYGVQD (reference sequence). The CDR3 has 17 amino acids. Amplification used 60 Vbeta primers and 13 Jbeta primers. How the authors handled the data: It was a later analysis that counted tens of millions of unique TCR beta chains, of which approximately 11 million were shared. Only in-frame clones appear in the TCRdb table, and some are missing; sequencing was by immunoSEQ multiplex PCR. Clone size and V and J calls were adopted from that table, with D and trimming inferred from the DNA. This listing includes roughly 110,000 clones.

The chain carries TRBV10-1 and TRBJ1-3; 9 bases map to TRBD1. The sequence derives from a man in his forties in good health and CMV-seropositive. The sample comprised PBMCs. CDR3 bases: TGCGCCAGCAGGAGAAGATCCGACAGGGGGACTGGAAACACCATATATTTT. Translating it yields CASRRRSDRGTGNTIYF.